Listed below are T cell receptor beta chains from one sample, sequenced in a study of early T cells in non-severe SARS-CoV-2 infection. Each CDR3 protein is one row after TCRdb ran MiXCR on the 5' RACE reads. The table lists around 88,000 distinct CDR3 sequences, under 15% of them singletons. The sample taken for sequencing was whole blood. These receptors all come from an adult who was a healthcare worker with PCR-confirmed SARS-CoV-2 infection or an uninfected control (not recorded which). Both conserved end residues are part of each CDR3.

length,V,CDR3
12,TRBV29-1,CSVGRGFNEQFF
13,TRBV11-2,CASSLVGTGELFF
16,TRBV7-9,CASSSPSGTDNSPLHF
14,TRBV12-5,CASGPTGGSFEQYF
15,TRBV19,CASSSTESGYYGYTF
11,TRBV2,CASSGDRVLDF
16,TRBV15,CATSRPGGEAGNTIYF
17,TRBV11-2,CASSQLEGRTSTDTQYF
13,TRBV30,CAWSVAPGREQYF
11,TRBV5-1,CASSSPREQYF
15,TRBV20-1,CSARGARQGEIEQYF
14,TRBV6-5,CASSPRGRGEKLFF
13,TRBV29-1,CSVRAGTTNEQFF
14,TRBV7-9,CASSYGPAYNEQFF
16,TRBV7-9,CASSPRGRESTDTQYF
15,TRBV19,CASSMSLDAGEKLFF
12,TRBV29-1,CSGVGLHYEQYF
16,TRBV6-2/TRBV6-3,CASSYPLVLNTGELFF
14,TRBV6-2/TRBV6-3,CASSYDRRNTEAFF
17,TRBV11-2,CASSSGTIRVGDRELFF
16,TRBV6-4,CASSPYAESSYNEQFF
15,TRBV7-6,CASSPVASGDGEQFF
19,TRBV12-5,CASGLSQAGDTARATEAFF
15,TRBV2,CASSVGRSSNQPQHF
15,TRBV28,CASSLDSILTDTQYF
15,TRBV19,CASSTGGDSYNEQFF
15,TRBV5-4,CASSLDSGSGNEQFF
14,TRBV7-8,CASSLAQGNSPLHF
14,TRBV5-1,CASSLWGGSYELYF
17,TRBV12-3/TRBV12-4,CASGDPEFEGSYNEQFF
15,TRBV25-1,CASSIAGYTNNEQFF
15,TRBV5-6,CASSSGQGPYYGYTF
17,TRBV11-2,CASSLDRQGMDTGELFF
17,TRBV4-2,CASSQDSGRGTNTEAFF
16,TRBV3-1,CASSPQWVRENTEAFF
15,TRBV6-5,CASTMDGLASDEQFF
14,TRBV7-6,CASVPGFPDNEQFF
15,TRBV9,CASSVGKGYNSPLHF
14,TRBV13,CASSIGTGQETQYF
14,TRBV5-1,CASSLDRGGSVLTF
13,TRBV20-1,CSAQRRIQETQYF
18,TRBV29-1,CSVVLNRDRGTGANVLTF
14,TRBV27,CASSFGQPTSEQFF
14,TRBV20-1,CSASQGLAAYEQYF
10,TRBV28,CASTGGEQYF
13,TRBV6-1,CASSEGFAYEQYF
15,TRBV3-1,CASSPGTGVGYEQYF
14,TRBV10-3,CAINLAGGTDTQYF
14,TRBV20-1,CSARRLAGSHEQFF
12,TRBV29-1,CSVEFVSGELFF
12,TRBV7-9,CASSPGLDTQYF